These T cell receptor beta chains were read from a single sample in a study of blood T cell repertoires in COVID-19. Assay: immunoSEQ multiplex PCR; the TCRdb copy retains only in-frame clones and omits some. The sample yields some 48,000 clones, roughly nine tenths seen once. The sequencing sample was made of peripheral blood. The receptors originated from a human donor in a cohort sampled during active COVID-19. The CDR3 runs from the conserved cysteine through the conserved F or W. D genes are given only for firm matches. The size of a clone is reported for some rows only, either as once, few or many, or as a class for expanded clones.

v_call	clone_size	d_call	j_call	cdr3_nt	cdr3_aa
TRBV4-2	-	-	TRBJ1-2	TGTGCCAGCAGCCAAGACCCCGGCGGGGACGGCCCCGAGGGCTACACCTTC	CASSQDPGGDGPEGYTF
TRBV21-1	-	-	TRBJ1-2	TGTGCCAGCAGCAAGTGGACAGCTGTTTTGACGGGATATGGCTACACCTTC	CASSKWTAVLTGYGYTF
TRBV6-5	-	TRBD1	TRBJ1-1	TGTGCCAGCAGCCCCACAATTACCGACAGGGACGCTTTCTTT	CASSPTITDRDAFF
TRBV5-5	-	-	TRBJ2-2	TGTGCCAGCAGCCACTACACCGGGGAGCTGTTTTTT	CASSHYTGELFF
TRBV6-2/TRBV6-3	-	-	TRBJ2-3	TGTGCCAGCAGTTACCTTGGACAGTTAGGCACAGATACGCAGTATTTT	CASSYLGQLGTDTQYF
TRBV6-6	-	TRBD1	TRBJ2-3	TGTGCCAGCAGTCGACAGGGTCCAGAAGGCACAGATACGCAGTATTTT	CASSRQGPEGTDTQYF
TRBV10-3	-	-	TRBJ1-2	TGTGCCACCGAGGACTCCCCTAACTGGGGCTACACCTTC	CATEDSPNWGYTF
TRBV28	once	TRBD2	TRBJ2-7	TGTGCCAGCAGTACTAGCGGGGCCTTTAGGAACTTGGGGGAGCAGTACTTC	CASSTSGAFRNLGEQYF
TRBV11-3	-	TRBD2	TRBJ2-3	TGTGCCAGCAGCTTGGGGGGAGGCGGGAGTCTTACGCAGTATTTT	CASSLGGGGSLTQYF
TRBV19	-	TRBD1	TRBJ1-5	TGTGCCAGTAGCGAACAGGGGACTCAGCCCCAGCATTTT	CASSEQGTQPQHF
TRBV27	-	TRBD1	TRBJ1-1	TGTGCCAGCAGGAGAGGACAGGGGTACACTGAAGCTTTCTTT	CASRRGQGYTEAFF
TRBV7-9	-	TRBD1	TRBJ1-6	TGTGCCAGCAGCTTAGACCTGCGGACAGGGAAAGGATCACCCCTCCACTTT	CASSLDLRTGKGSPLHF
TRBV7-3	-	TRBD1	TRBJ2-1	TGTGCCAGCAGCTTAACCGGGACAGCCAATGAGCAGTTCTTC	CASSLTGTANEQFF
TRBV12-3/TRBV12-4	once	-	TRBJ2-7	TGTGCCAGCAGTTTAGGCAGTTTCTACGAGCAGTACTTC	CASSLGSFYEQYF
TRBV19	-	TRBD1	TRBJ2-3	TGTGCCAGTACCCTGGGACAGGGGCCCACAGATACGCAGTATTTT	CASTLGQGPTDTQYF
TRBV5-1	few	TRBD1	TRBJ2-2	TGCGCCAGCAGCTTACAGGGGTTAGCGAACACCGGGGAGCTGTTTTTT	CASSLQGLANTGELFF
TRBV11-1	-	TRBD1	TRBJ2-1	TGTGCCAGCAGCGCAGTAGACAGGGTCCGGGTTTATGAGCAGTTCTTC	CASSAVDRVRVYEQFF
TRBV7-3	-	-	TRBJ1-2	TGTGCCAGCAGCTTCGCAGAATGGTATGGCTACACCTTC	CASSFAEWYGYTF
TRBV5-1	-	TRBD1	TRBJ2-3	TGCGCCAGCAGCTTTTACAGGGGTGGGGGCACGCAGTATTTT	CASSFYRGGGTQYF
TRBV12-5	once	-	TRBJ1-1	TGTGCTAGTGCCTCTCAGGGGATACCTGAAGCTTTCTTT	CASASQGIPEAFF
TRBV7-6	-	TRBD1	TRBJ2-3	TGTGCCAGCAGCACTTCGGACAGGGGGCTTGGAGTGGATACGCAGTATTTT	CASSTSDRGLGVDTQYF
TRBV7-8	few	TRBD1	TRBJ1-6	TGTGCCAGCAGCTTAATCCCAGGACAGGGAGGATCACCCCTCCACTTT	CASSLIPGQGGSPLHF
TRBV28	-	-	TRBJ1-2	TGTGCCAGCAGTTCCGGTGTGTCCAATGGCTACACCTTC	CASSSGVSNGYTF
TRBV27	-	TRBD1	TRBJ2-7	TGTGCCAGCAGTTCGGGACAGTCCTACGAGCAGTACTTC	CASSSGQSYEQYF
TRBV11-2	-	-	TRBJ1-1	TGTGCCAGCAGCTTAGTTGGCAGGGGCGTGAAGTTGAACACTGAAGCTTTCTTT	CASSLVGRGVKLNTEAFF
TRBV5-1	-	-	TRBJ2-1	TGCGCCAGCAGCTCCATCCTAGGGAGCGAGCAGTTCTTC	CASSSILGSEQFF
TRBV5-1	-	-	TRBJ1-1	TGCGCCAGCAGACCGGGAGGGACAATGAACACTGAAGCTTTCTTT	CASRPGGTMNTEAFF
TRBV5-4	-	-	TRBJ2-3	TGTGCCAGCAGCTCTACTAGCACAGATACGCAGTATTTT	CASSSTSTDTQYF
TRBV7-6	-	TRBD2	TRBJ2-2	TGTGCCAGCAGCGGACTAGCGGGAAACACCGGGGAGCTGTTTTTT	CASSGLAGNTGELFF
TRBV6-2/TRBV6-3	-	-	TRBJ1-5	TGTGCCAGCAGTTATATGGCACGGGTTAATCAGCCCCAGCATTTT	CASSYMARVNQPQHF
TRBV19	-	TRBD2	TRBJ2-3	TGTGCCAGTAGTATCCGTAGCGGGACGGGGACAGATACGCAGTATTTT	CASSIRSGTGTDTQYF
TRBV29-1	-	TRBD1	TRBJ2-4	TGCAGCGTTGGGGACAGCAAAAACATTCAGTACTTC	CSVGDSKNIQYF
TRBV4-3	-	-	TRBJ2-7	TGCGCCAGAGCCTCTAGTACCACACCCTACGAGCAGTACTTC	CARASSTTPYEQYF
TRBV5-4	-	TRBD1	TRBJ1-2	TGTGCCAGCAGCTTCCCGGACAGGGCCTATGGCTACACCTTC	CASSFPDRAYGYTF
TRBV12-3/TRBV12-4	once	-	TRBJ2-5	TGTGCCAGCAGTTTGCGTATACAAGAGACCCAGTACTTC	CASSLRIQETQYF
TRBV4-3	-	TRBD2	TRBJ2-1	TGCGCCAGCAGCGATACCCCCAGCGGGGACTACAATGAGCAGTTCTTC	CASSDTPSGDYNEQFF
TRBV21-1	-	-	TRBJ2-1	TGTGCCAGCAGCAAAAAGGACACCCCCGGGCAGCAGTTCTTC	CASSKKDTPGQQFF
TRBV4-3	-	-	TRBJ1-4	TGCGCCAGCAGCCAAGACAGGAGCACAGGGGAAAAACTGTTTTTT	CASSQDRSTGEKLFF
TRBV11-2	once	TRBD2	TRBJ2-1	TGTGCCAGCAGCTTGGTGCGGGAGCTTGAGCAGTTCTTC	CASSLVRELEQFF
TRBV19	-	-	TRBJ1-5	TGTGCCAGTAGCCTGAGGGATAGCAATCAGCCCCAGCATTTT	CASSLRDSNQPQHF
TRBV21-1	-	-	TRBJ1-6	TGTGCCAGCAGCAATCGGACAGGGACAAATTCACCCCTCCACTTT	CASSNRTGTNSPLHF
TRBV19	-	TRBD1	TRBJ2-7	TGTGCCAGTAGTCGGCAGGGGGCCCGTCCCGAGCAGTACTTC	CASSRQGARPEQYF
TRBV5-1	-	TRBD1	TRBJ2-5	TGCGCCAGCAGCTTGGCCGGGACAGGGAGAGAGACCCAGTACTTC	CASSLAGTGRETQYF
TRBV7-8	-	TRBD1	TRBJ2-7	TGTGCCAGCAGCTTAATACGAGGTCGGGGACAGTCCCCCTACGAGCAGTACTTC	CASSLIRGRGQSPYEQYF
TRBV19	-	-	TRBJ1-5	TGTGCCAGTAGTAGAGACGACGGGATCATGCCCCAGCATTTT	CASSRDDGIMPQHF
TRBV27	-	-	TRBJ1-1	TGTGCCAGCAGTTTAGGTGGCATGAACACTGAAGCTTTCTTT	CASSLGGMNTEAFF
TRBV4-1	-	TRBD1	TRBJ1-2	TGCGCCAGCAGCCATACAGGGGGCGACTATGGCTACACCTTC	CASSHTGGDYGYTF
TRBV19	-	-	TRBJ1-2	TGTGCCAGTAGTATACAAAAACAGAACTATGGCTACACCTTC	CASSIQKQNYGYTF
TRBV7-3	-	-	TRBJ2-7	TGTGCCAGCAGCCGGGACACCCAGGTCGAGCAGTACTTC	CASSRDTQVEQYF
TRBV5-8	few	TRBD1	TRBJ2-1	TGTGCCAGCAGGACGTACGAGGGGGCTTACAATGAGCAGTTCTTC	CASRTYEGAYNEQFF
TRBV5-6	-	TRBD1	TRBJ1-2	TGTGCCAGCAGCTTGGCCGGGGGACAGGGGATCTATGGCTACACCTTC	CASSLAGGQGIYGYTF
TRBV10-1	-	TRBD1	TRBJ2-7	TGCGCCAGCAGTGAGTCCCACAGGGGCCCTACCTACGAGCAGTACTTC	CASSESHRGPTYEQYF
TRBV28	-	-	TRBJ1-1	TGTGCCAGCAGCCCCAATGGGGGGGTCCCTGAAGCTTTCTTT	CASSPNGGVPEAFF
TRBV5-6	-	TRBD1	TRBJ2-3	TGTGCCAGCAGCTTGGTGGGGACAGGGGCAGATACGCAGTATTTT	CASSLVGTGADTQYF
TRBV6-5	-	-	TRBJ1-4	TGTGCCAGCAGTTACCAGTCCCCAGCTAATGAAAAACTGTTTTTT	CASSYQSPANEKLFF
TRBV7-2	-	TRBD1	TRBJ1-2	TGTGCCAGCAGCTTAGGCGGGGCAGGGGGAGGCTACACCTTC	CASSLGGAGGGYTF
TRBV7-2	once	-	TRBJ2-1	TGTGCCAGCAGCCCTGGGGAACAGGGATACAATGAGCAGTTCTTC	CASSPGEQGYNEQFF
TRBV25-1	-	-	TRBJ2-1	TGTGCCAGCAGTGTCCCGCCCCGAGGGCTAGGCGCGGCTGAGCAGTTCTTC	CASSVPPRGLGAAEQFF